The 26 T cell receptor beta chains reported below all come from one sample, sequenced in a study of T cells in Graves' hyperthyroidism and ophthalmopathy. Authors of the study amplified TCR beta CDR3 regions from RNA transcripts. The TCR CDR3 was amplified in a first-round RT-PCR using the HTBI primer set. TCRdb re-analysed the multiplex PCR reads in MiXCR, keeping a single row per CDR3 protein. The sample comprises around 560,000 distinct CDR3 sequences, roughly a sixth of which are singletons, and 15% to 20% rests with the top ten. The sequenced material came from blood. The receptors were sampled from a woman aged 18-35 years with Graves' hyperthyroidism.

As regards this clonotype: This sequence may be a read error, since a much larger clone differs from it by one base. The chain joins TRBV20-1 to TRBJ2-1; 8 bases fit TRBD2. Germline V lookup: CDR1 DFQATT, CDR2 SNEGSKA (reference sequence). The CDR3 is made up of 16 amino acids. In DNA form, the CDR3 reads TGCAGTGCTAGGGCACTTAGCGGGGTTTCCTACAATGACCAGTTCTTC. Its translation is CSARALSGVSYNDQFF.

This rearrangement joins TRBV28 to TRBJ1-5; no clear D gene. V was trimmed by 1 base and J by 7 bases, leaving 5 bases between them. Germline V gene sequence: CDR1 MDHEN, CDR2 SYDVKM. There are 12 residues in the CDR3. CDR3 coding DNA: TGTGCCAGCAGTTTATTATCCCAGCCCCAGCATTTT. This encodes CASSLLSQPQHF.

This clonotype has at least ten counts. The chain uses TRBV7-2 and TRBJ1-2, with 9 bases that match TRBD1. The germline CDR1 and CDR2 sequences are SGHTA and FQGNSA. The ends lost 10 bases at V and 7 bases at J; junction bases unmatched: 7. This CDR3 is built from 12 residues. The CDR3 region is CATTDRGSGYTF. CDR3 in DNA: TGTGCCACCACGGACAGGGGAAGTGGCTACACCTTC.

The DNA of the CDR3 is TGTGCCAGCTCACCACCGGACAGGGTAAAAAACATTCAGTACTTC. Residues: CASSPPDRVKNIQYF. This sequence joins TRBV18 and TRBJ2-4; 8 nucleotides line up with TRBD1. The V and J ends lost 0 bases and 4 bases, in that order; junction bases with no gene match: 2. The CDR3 covers 15 residues. Germline V lookup: CDR1 KGHSH, CDR2 LQKENI.

This clonotype was detected ten times or more. The chain is built from TRBV27 and TRBJ1-1; D is ambiguous. Germline V gives CDR1 MNHEY, CDR2 SMNVEV (reference sequence). Deletions cut 3 bases from V and 6 bases from J, with 11 bases between. This CDR3 contains 13 residues. The chain's CDR3 is CASSFDGRSEAFF. The CDR3 DNA is TGTGCCAGCAGTTTCGACGGCCGGTCTGAAGCTTTCTTT.

CDR3 bases: TGTGCCAGCAGTTATGCGAGCGGTCAGCCCCAGCATTTT. Translation: CASSYASGQPQHF. The chain combines TRBV6-9 with TRBJ1-5; D unclear. CDR3 length: 13 amino acids. V lost 2 bases, J lost 6 bases, and 8 bases lay in between. Germline V gives CDR1 MNHGY, CDR2 SVAAGI.

This clonotype came up many times. The chain is built from TRBV24-1 and TRBJ1-1; 11 nucleotides line up with TRBD1. The CDR3 extends over 13 amino acids. V shed 4 bases, J shed 9 bases, and the junction held 3 bases outside the gene matches. Looked up from germline, CDR1 is KGHDR and CDR2 is SFDVKD. CDR3 nucleotide sequence: TGTGCCACCAGTGACACGGACAGGGGGCAAGCTTTCTTT. Protein: CATSDTDRGQAFF.

This clonotype was seen a few times. This sequence joins TRBV9 and TRBJ1-4; tentatively, D is TRBD1 (6 bases). V lost 4 bases to trimming and J lost 5 bases, with 15 bases between them. CDR1 SGDLS and CDR2 YYNGEE come from the germline V gene. This CDR3 region has 15 residues. CDR3 loop: CASSPPGTKNEKLFF. CDR3 bases: TGTGCCAGCAGCCCCCCCGGGACAAAGAATGAAAAACTGTTTTTT.

CDR3 sequence reads: CASGTSGIAEQFF. The CDR3 bases are TGTGCCAGCGGGACTAGCGGGATAGCTGAGCAGTTCTTC. V gene TRBV12-3 or TRBV12-4 combines with J gene TRBJ2-1, with 13 positions matching TRBD2. The J segment lost 9 bases and the V segment lost 8 bases, leaving 4 bases of the junction unmatched. The CDR3 is 13 amino acids.

This clonotype was seen more than once but under ten times. The chain links TRBV10-1 to TRBJ2-3; 8 bases match TRBD2. This CDR3 contains 23 residues. Trimming at V came to 2 bases and at J to 5 bases, leaving 30 bases not matched to a gene. Germline-derived CDR1 and CDR2 are WNHNN and SYGVQD (reference sequence). CDR3 sequence: CASSEPQPSGDDFRSGTEDTQYF. The CDR3 nucleotides read TGCGCCAGCAGTGAGCCCCAGCCCTCAGGGGATGACTTCCGTAGCGGGACTGAAGATACGCAGTATTTT.

The sample holds a few counts of this clonotype. This chain joins TRBV19 and TRBJ2-1; D is unresolved. V shed 5 bases and J shed 0 bases, with 14 bases lying between them. CDR1 is LNHDA, CDR2 SQIVND, per germline (reference sequence). The CDR3 has 16 amino acids. CDR3 region: CASSPRPQSSYNEQFF. DNA of the CDR3: TGTGCCAGTAGTCCCCGCCCCCAGAGCTCCTACAATGAGCAGTTCTTC.

With respect to this clonotype: A much larger clone lies a single base off, so this may be a read error. The J gene is TRBJ2-5, the V gene TRBV24-1; 13 bases are a match to TRBD2. This CDR3 spans 19 amino acids. Germline V gives CDR1 KGHDR, CDR2 SFDVKD. The CDR3 sequence: CATSDWGLAGLFNGETQNF. The DNA for the CDR3 is TGTGCCACCAGTGATTGGGGACTAGCGGGGTTATTTAACGGAGAGACCCAGAACTTC.

The sample holds many counts of this clonotype. This chain joins TRBV4-3 and TRBJ1-5; no definite D call. The CDR3 extends over 13 amino acids. The V gene's germline CDR1 is LGHNA and CDR2 YSLEER. Trimming stripped 1 base from V and 4 bases from J, with 5 bases between. DNA of the CDR3: TGCGCCAGCAGCCAAGCACAGAATCAGCCCCAGCATTTT. Translation: CASSQAQNQPQHF.

Ten or more counts support this clonotype. The V call is TRBV3-1, the J call TRBJ2-7; no clear D gene. The germline V gene has CDR1 LGHDT and CDR2 YNNKEL (reference sequence). V was trimmed by 3 bases and J by 2 bases, leaving 5 bases between them. The CDR3 consists of 12 residues. The CDR3 reads CASSHEPYEQYF. The CDR3 nucleotides are TGTGCCAGCAGCCACGAGCCCTACGAGCAGTACTTC.

This chain uses TRBV12-3 or TRBV12-4 with TRBJ1-4; D might be TRBD1 (5 bases). V was pared by 5 bases and J by 5 bases, with 15 bases between. There are 15 residues in the CDR3. Here the CDR3 reads CASSLGGRPNEKLFF. The CDR3 nucleotides read TGTGCCAGCAGTCTGGGGGGACGGCCAAATGAAAAACTGTTTTTT.

This clonotype was counted many times. The rearrangement joins TRBV20-1 to TRBJ2-7; maybe TRBD1 (5 bases). Per the germline V gene, CDR1 is DFQATT and CDR2 is SNEGSKA (reference sequence). The CDR3 is made up of 15 amino acids. With 1 base removed from V and 6 bases from J, the gap between germline ends came to 19 bases. CDR3 sequence (DNA): TGCAGTGCTAGAGCCCTCGACAGCGTTCGTTTCGAGCAGTACTTC. Residues: CSARALDSVRFEQYF.

Ten or more counts support this clonotype. The rearrangement joins TRBV12-3 or TRBV12-4 to TRBJ1-1; 10 bases are shared with TRBD1. With 7 bases clipped from V and 3 bases from J, the junction kept 11 bases outside the gene matches. The CDR3 is made up of 16 amino acids. CDR3 bases: TGTGCCAGCATCCTACTTCCCGGGACAGGGGACACTGAAGCTTTCTTT. It is translated as CASILLPGTGDTEAFF.

V and J are TRBV9 and TRBJ2-1, with 9 bases aligning to TRBD1. The CDR3 runs 13 residues. J gave up 4 bases and V 9 bases, and 5 bases lay outside the gene matches. Germline CDR1 SGDLS, CDR2 YYNGEE. The CDR3 loop is CATGTGMYNEQFF. The CDR3 bases are TGTGCCACCGGGACAGGGATGTACAATGAGCAGTTCTTC. Filled out from reference TRBV9 and TRBJ2-1, the complete variable domain reads DSGVTQTPKHLITATGQRVTLRCSPRSGDLSVYWYQQSLDQGLQFLIQYYNGEERAKGNILERFSAQQFPDLHSELNLSSLELGDSALYFCATGTGMYNEQFFGPGTRLTVL.

This clonotype was seen a handful of times. The rearrangement uses TRBV4-2 and TRBJ2-7, with 7 nucleotides matching TRBD2. J was trimmed by 0 bases and V by 1 base; bases with no gene match: 3. The germline V gene encodes CDR1 LGHNA and CDR2 YNFKEQ. This CDR3 spans 15 amino acids. CDR3 protein: CASSQASGVSYEQYF. The CDR3 DNA is TGTGCCAGCAGCCAAGCTAGCGGAGTCTCCTACGAGCAGTACTTC.

The genes are TRBV7-9 and TRBJ1-2; unclear D gene. This CDR3 region has 16 residues. The V end lost 4 bases, the J end lost 0 bases, and 15 bases lay between the germline ends. CDR1 and CDR2 from the germline V gene are SEHNR and FQNEAQ (reference sequence). The CDR3 here is CASSSWTAQANYGYTF. CDR3 in DNA: TGTGCCAGCAGCTCATGGACGGCCCAAGCTAACTATGGCTACACCTTC.

The chain employs TRBV18 and TRBJ1-2, with D perhaps matching TRBD1 (5 bases). The CDR3 has 17 residues. Trimming shortened V by 2 bases and J by 0 bases, and 16 bases separated the two germline ends. CDR1 and CDR2 (germline): KGHSH, LQKENI. The CDR3 sequence is CASSPDRPGRPNYGYTF. The CDR3 region has the DNA TGTGCCAGCTCACCAGATCGACCGGGACGACCTAACTATGGCTACACCTTC.

There are many counts of this clonotype. The chain carries TRBV11-2 and TRBJ2-1, with D uncertain. V lost 1 base and J lost 8, with 6 bases in between. The CDR3 spans 12 residues. From germline, CDR1 is SGHAT and CDR2 FQNNGV. This CDR3 reads CASSLGHDEQFF. Here the CDR3 DNA reads TGTGCCAGCAGCTTAGGCCATGATGAGCAGTTCTTC.

The table lists this clonotype with a few counts. The V and J genes are TRBV5-6 and TRBJ2-1; tentatively, D is TRBD1 (6 bases). The CDR3 totals 12 residues. The germline gives CDR1 SGHDT, CDR2 YYEEEE. Trimming cost V 6 bases and J 9 bases, with 13 bases left between them. Here the CDR3 DNA reads TGTGCCAGCACCTACCAGGGGACTGAGCAGTTCTTC. This codes for CASTYQGTEQFF.

There are a few counts of this clonotype. The genes are TRBV7-2 and TRBJ2-5, with a possible D match to TRBD1 (6 bases). V lost 5 bases, J lost 5 bases, and 18 bases lay in between. The CDR3 loop spans 15 amino acids. Germline values: CDR1 SGHTA, CDR2 FQGNSA. The CDR3 sequence is CASSVQGLSRETQYF. Written as DNA, the CDR3 is TGTGCCAGCAGCGTTCAGGGGCTTTCGAGGGAGACCCAGTACTTC.

The gene calls are TRBV4-3 and TRBJ2-3; a possible D gene is TRBD2 (6 bases). Germline V gene lookup returns CDR1 LGHNA and CDR2 YSLEER. Trimming stripped 0 bases from V and 9 bases from J, with 16 bases between. CDR3 size: 15 residues. The CDR3 sequence: CASSQESVAGMTQYF. The CDR3 region has the DNA TGCGCCAGCAGCCAAGAATCTGTCGCGGGGATGACGCAGTATTTT.

The sample holds a few counts of this clonotype. This sequence joins TRBV24-1 and TRBJ1-5, with 8 bases identical to TRBD1. CDR3 length: 14 residues. The germline V gene has CDR1 KGHDR and CDR2 SFDVKD. With 4 bases clipped from V and 4 bases from J, the junction kept 2 bases outside the gene matches. In nucleotides, the CDR3 is TGTGCCACCAGTGAGCGGACAGGGAATCAGCCCCAGCATTTT. Amino acid sequence: CATSERTGNQPQHF.